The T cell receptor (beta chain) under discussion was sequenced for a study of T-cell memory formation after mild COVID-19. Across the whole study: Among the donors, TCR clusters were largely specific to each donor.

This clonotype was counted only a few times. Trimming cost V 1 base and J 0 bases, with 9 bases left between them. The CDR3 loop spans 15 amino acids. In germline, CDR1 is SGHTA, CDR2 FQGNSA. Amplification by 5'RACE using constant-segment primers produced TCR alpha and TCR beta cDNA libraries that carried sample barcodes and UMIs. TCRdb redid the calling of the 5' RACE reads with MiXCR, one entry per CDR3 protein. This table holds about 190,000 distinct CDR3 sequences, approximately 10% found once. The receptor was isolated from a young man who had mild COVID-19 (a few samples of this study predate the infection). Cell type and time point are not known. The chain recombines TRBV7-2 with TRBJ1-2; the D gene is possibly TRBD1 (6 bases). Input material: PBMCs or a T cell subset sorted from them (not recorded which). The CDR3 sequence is CASSLEQGANYGYTF. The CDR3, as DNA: TGTGCCAGCAGCTTAGAACAGGGAGCTAACTATGGCTACACCTTC.